This entry lists 10 T cell receptor beta chains sequenced from one sample in a study of blood T cell repertoires in COVID-19. Libraries were prepared by immunoSEQ multiplex PCR; TCRdb keeps only in-frame clonotypes and omits some of them. The data show about 140,000 clones, under 80% seen once. The material sequenced was peripheral blood. The origin of the receptors is a man older than 75 with acute or convalescent COVID-19.

The chain links TRBV7-9 to TRBJ2-3; the D is unclear. CDR3 length: 13 amino acids. V gave up 2 bases and J gave up 4 bases, with 7 bases separating them. CDR1 and CDR2 from the germline V gene are SEHNR and FQNEAQ (reference sequence). The CDR3 nucleotides are TGTGCCAGCAGCTTAAGAGAGGCAGATACGCAGTATTTT. It yields the protein CASSLREADTQYF.

The rearrangement links TRBV18 to TRBJ1-2; D may be TRBD1 (5 bases). Trimming stripped 3 bases from V and 8 bases from J, with 19 bases between. CDR1 KGHSH and CDR2 LQKENI come from the germline V gene. CDR3 length: 15 amino acids. The CDR3 bases are TGTGCCAGCTCACCCAATTCGCAGGGATCCGGGGGCTACACCTTC. Its protein product is CASSPNSQGSGGYTF.

The chain recombines TRBV7-2 with TRBJ1-1, with a tentative D call TRBD1 (6 bases). CDR1 is SGHTA, CDR2 FQGNSA, per germline. Deletions cut 6 bases from V and 4 bases from J, with 12 bases between. The CDR3 is 13 residues long. The CDR3 spells CASRPRTATEAFF. The CDR3 nucleotides are TGTGCCAGCAGACCGCGGACAGCCACTGAAGCTTTCTTT.

The V call is TRBV6-5, the J call TRBJ1-1; 7 bases map to TRBD1. V trimming: 6 bases; J trimming: 6 bases; junction bases outside the gene matches: 7. Germline CDR1 MNHEY, CDR2 SVGAGI. The CDR3 has 13 residues. The chain's CDR3 is CASRATGVAEAFF. CDR3 nucleotides: TGTGCCAGCAGGGCAACAGGGGTGGCTGAAGCTTTCTTT.

This clone was counted a single time. The chain uses TRBV7-2 and TRBJ2-1; TRBD2 is a possible D gene (7 bases). The CDR3 has 16 amino acids. Germline V gene data show CDR1 as SGHTA and CDR2 as FQGNSA. Trimming removed 3 bases at V and 8 bases at J, with 20 bases between. The CDR3 reads CASSFPPGGGPDEQFF. For the CDR3, the DNA is TGTGCCAGCAGCTTTCCGCCTGGGGGGGGGCCTGATGAGCAGTTCTTC.

The chain carries TRBV3-1 (or the pseudogene TRBV3-2) and TRBJ1-2, with TRBD1 matching over 7 bases. The CDR3 has 14 residues. Germline V gene lookup returns CDR1 LGHDT and CDR2 YNNKEL (reference sequence). With 4 bases clipped from V and 2 bases from J, the junction kept 4 bases outside the gene matches. The CDR3 is CASSRTTGNYGYTF. The CDR3, as DNA: TGTGCCAGCAGCCGCACGACAGGGAACTATGGCTACACCTTC.

The CDR3 DNA sequence: TGTGCCAGCAGTCCCCGACAGCGCTATGGCTACACCTTC. Its protein product is CASSPRQRYGYTF. This rearrangement joins TRBV6-5 to TRBJ1-2; D perhaps matches TRBD1 (5 bases). Germline CDR1 is MNHEY and CDR2 is SVGAGI. This CDR3 is built from 13 residues. Trimming removed 5 bases at V and 4 bases at J, with 11 bases between.

The chain is built from TRBV5-4 and TRBJ1-3; TRBD1 aligns across 8 bases. The germline V gene encodes CDR1 SGHNT and CDR2 YYREEE (reference sequence). With 0 bases clipped from V and 7 bases from J, the junction kept 0 bases outside the gene matches. The CDR3 has 13 amino acids. The CDR3 nucleotides are TGTGCCAGCAGCTTGGGACAGGGGAACACCATATATTTT. Translation gives CASSLGQGNTIYF.

This clone is termed medium-sized. Written as DNA, the CDR3 is TGTGCCAGCAAAGAACCCGACAGGCAGAACACTGAAGCTTTCTTT. Amino acid sequence: CASKEPDRQNTEAFF. This chain uses TRBV4-2 with TRBJ1-1, with a possible D match to TRBD1 (6 bases). CDR1 is LGHNA and CDR2 is YNFKEQ in the germline V gene. This CDR3 contains 15 residues. V lost 7 bases, J lost 1 base, and 16 bases lay in between.

This clone has a single count. The rearrangement links TRBV7-2 to TRBJ1-1; 7 nucleotides line up with TRBD1. The germline CDR1 and CDR2 sequences are SGHTA and FQGNSA. The CDR3 has 14 amino acids. The J segment lost 4 bases and the V segment lost 5 bases, leaving 7 bases of the junction unmatched. CDR3 sequence (DNA): TGTGCCAGCAGCAGACAGGGTCAGGTCACTGAAGCTTTCTTT. This codes for CASSRQGQVTEAFF.